This entry lists 4 T cell receptor beta chains sequenced from one sample in a study of CD8 T cells in ankylosing spondylitis. Using its own MiXCR run on the 5' RACE reads, TCRdb lists one record per CDR3 protein. The table shows some 300,000 distinct CDR3 sequences, with about 20% occurring only once. The material sequenced was blood, either unsorted or a sorted T cell fraction (not recorded which). These receptors all stem from a female donor with ankylosing spondylitis or in good health (not recorded which).

This clonotype was counted only a few times. The chain recombines TRBV20-1 with TRBJ2-7; a weak D match, TRBD2 (5 bases). The CDR3 has 15 residues. V was pared by 5 bases and J by 0 bases, with 17 bases between. In germline, CDR1 is DFQATT, CDR2 SNEGSKA (reference sequence). The CDR3 region has the DNA TGCAGTGCTCCGAGGGCAAGTTTAAGCTCCTACGAGCAGTACTTC. It is translated as CSAPRASLSSYEQYF.

The CDR3 spells CASGLTANYGYTF. The CDR3 nucleotides are TGTGCCAGCGGCCTGACCGCGAACTATGGCTACACCTTC. The chain uses TRBV6-2 or TRBV6-3 and TRBJ1-2; D call uncertain. Germline V gene lookup returns CDR1 MNHEY and CDR2 SVGEGT. The CDR3 has 13 residues. Trimming shortened V by 8 bases and J by 2 bases, and 12 bases separated the two germline ends.

This clonotype was seen a handful of times. The chain carries TRBV6-5 and TRBJ2-3; 8 bases are shared with TRBD2. This CDR3 has 17 residues. The V gene's germline CDR1 is MNHEY and CDR2 SVGAGI. The trim removed 0 bases at V and 6 bases at J, leaving 11 bases unmatched. The CDR3 here is CASSYSRGSGMMDTQYF. Written as DNA, the CDR3 is TGTGCCAGCAGTTACTCGAGGGGTAGCGGGATGATGGATACGCAGTATTTT.

The sample holds a few counts of this clonotype. The chain's CDR3 is CASSLAGQPYSGYTF. In DNA form, the CDR3 reads TGTGCCAGCAGCTTAGCCGGACAGCCCTACTCTGGCTACACCTTC. The rearrangement links TRBV7-2 to TRBJ1-2, with TRBD1 as a possible D gene (6 bases). V lost 0 bases and J 7 bases, leaving 15 bases between the germline ends. The CDR3 spans 15 residues. Germline V lookup: CDR1 SGHTA, CDR2 FQGNSA.